The rows below give T cell receptor beta chains drawn from one sample of a study of T-cell memory formation after mild COVID-19. TCRdb itself ran the 5' RACE reads through MiXCR, one entry per CDR3 protein. The sample includes some 330,000 distinct CDR3 sequences, under 25% of them seen just once. What was sequenced was PBMCs or a T cell subset sorted from them (not recorded which). All receptors come from an adult woman who had mild COVID-19 (a few samples of this study predate the infection). Cell type and time point are not known. Both conserved end residues are part of each CDR3. The D gene is left open where the match is weak. Not every row has a clone size; where given, it reads once, few, many or a size class.

clone size: NA; CDR3 length: 14; V gene: TRBV7-2; D gene: NA; J gene: TRBJ1-2; CDR3 protein: CASSLGAPLYGYTF; CDR3 DNA: TGTGCCAGCAGTTTGGGGGCTCCACTCTATGGCTACACCTTC
clone size: few; CDR3 length: 16; V gene: TRBV7-6; D gene: NA; J gene: TRBJ2-7; CDR3 protein: CASSLASGRAVHEQYF; CDR3 DNA: TGTGCCAGCAGCTTAGCCTCCGGCAGGGCGGTCCACGAGCAGTACTTC
clone size: NA; CDR3 length: 16; V gene: TRBV7-9; D gene: NA; J gene: TRBJ2-4; CDR3 protein: CASSWGEELAKNIQYF; CDR3 DNA: TGTGCCAGCAGCTGGGGGGAGGAACTAGCCAAAAACATTCAGTACTTC
clone size: few; CDR3 length: 18; V gene: TRBV7-9; D gene: NA; J gene: TRBJ1-5; CDR3 protein: CASSLAPPSGALNQPQHF; CDR3 DNA: TGTGCCAGCAGCTTAGCTCCCCCCTCCGGGGCTCTCAATCAGCCCCAGCATTTT
clone size: few; CDR3 length: 13; V gene: TRBV7-6; D gene: NA; J gene: TRBJ2-7; CDR3 protein: CASSKDLSYEQYF; CDR3 DNA: TGTGCCAGCAGCAAGGACCTCTCCTACGAGCAGTACTTC
clone size: NA; CDR3 length: 14; V gene: TRBV6-2/TRBV6-3; D gene: NA; J gene: TRBJ1-1; CDR3 protein: CASSYRGQNTEAFF; CDR3 DNA: TGTGCCAGCAGTTACCGCGGACAGAACACTGAAGCTTTCTTT
clone size: NA; CDR3 length: 12; V gene: TRBV30; D gene: NA; J gene: TRBJ2-1; CDR3 protein: CAWSQTGSEQFF; CDR3 DNA: TGTGCCTGGAGCCAGACGGGCAGCGAGCAGTTCTTC
clone size: few; CDR3 length: 15; V gene: TRBV6-5; D gene: NA; J gene: TRBJ2-5; CDR3 protein: CASSYDSGLTETQYF; CDR3 DNA: TGTGCCAGCAGTTACGATAGCGGACTAACAGAGACCCAGTACTTC
clone size: NA; CDR3 length: 13; V gene: TRBV7-2; D gene: NA; J gene: TRBJ2-5; CDR3 protein: CASSVGQRETQYF; CDR3 DNA: TGTGCCAGCAGCGTCGGTCAGCGAGAGACCCAGTACTTC
clone size: many; CDR3 length: 11; V gene: TRBV2; D gene: NA; J gene: TRBJ2-5; CDR3 protein: CASSRQETQYF; CDR3 DNA: TGTGCCAGCAGTCGACAGGAGACCCAGTACTTC
clone size: many; CDR3 length: 14; V gene: TRBV11-2; D gene: NA; J gene: TRBJ1-2; CDR3 protein: CASSLESRFYGYTF; CDR3 DNA: TGTGCCAGCAGCTTAGAATCCAGGTTCTATGGCTACACCTTC
clone size: NA; CDR3 length: 13; V gene: TRBV7-2; D gene: NA; J gene: TRBJ2-5; CDR3 protein: CASSSKDLETQYF; CDR3 DNA: TGTGCCAGCAGCTCGAAGGATTTGGAGACCCAGTACTTC
clone size: NA; CDR3 length: 15; V gene: TRBV5-6; D gene: TRBD1; J gene: TRBJ2-7; CDR3 protein: CASSWGDRAENEQYF; CDR3 DNA: TGTGCCAGCAGCTGGGGGGACAGGGCGGAGAACGAGCAGTACTTC
clone size: few; CDR3 length: 12; V gene: TRBV12-3/TRBV12-4; D gene: NA; J gene: TRBJ1-2; CDR3 protein: CASSPQNYGYTF; CDR3 DNA: TGTGCCAGCAGCCCCCAAAACTATGGCTACACCTTC
clone size: NA; CDR3 length: 15; V gene: TRBV4-1; D gene: NA; J gene: TRBJ2-7; CDR3 protein: CASSQAAGQGYEQYF; CDR3 DNA: TGCGCCAGCAGCCAAGCGGCGGGACAAGGCTACGAGCAGTACTTC
clone size: many; CDR3 length: 13; V gene: TRBV7-6; D gene: NA; J gene: TRBJ1-1; CDR3 protein: CASSLRIDTEAFF; CDR3 DNA: TGTGCCAGCAGCTTAAGGATCGACACTGAAGCTTTCTTT
clone size: NA; CDR3 length: 15; V gene: TRBV27; D gene: NA; J gene: TRBJ2-2; CDR3 protein: CASSLSGGHTGELFF; CDR3 DNA: TGTGCCAGCAGTTTATCAGGGGGTCACACCGGGGAGCTGTTTTTT
clone size: NA; CDR3 length: 15; V gene: TRBV12-3/TRBV12-4; D gene: NA; J gene: TRBJ1-1; CDR3 protein: CASSYRTSGTPSRGF; CDR3 DNA: TGTGCCAGCAGTTACCGTACCTCCGGGACACCATCCCGCGGTTTT
clone size: NA; CDR3 length: 14; V gene: TRBV27; D gene: TRBD1; J gene: TRBJ1-4; CDR3 protein: CASRRGQANEKLFF; CDR3 DNA: TGTGCCAGCAGGCGGGGACAGGCTAATGAAAAACTGTTTTTT
clone size: few; CDR3 length: 16; V gene: TRBV7-6; D gene: TRBD1; J gene: TRBJ2-3; CDR3 protein: CASSSLGQIGTDTQYF; CDR3 DNA: TGTGCCAGCAGCTCTCTGGGACAGATCGGCACAGATACGCAGTATTTT
clone size: few; CDR3 length: 12; V gene: TRBV7-9; D gene: NA; J gene: TRBJ2-5; CDR3 protein: CASSLQRESQYF; CDR3 DNA: TGTGCCAGCAGCTTACAAAGGGAAAGCCAGTACTTC
clone size: few; CDR3 length: 15; V gene: TRBV7-2; D gene: TRBD1; J gene: TRBJ2-5; CDR3 protein: CASSYQTGLGETQYF; CDR3 DNA: TGTGCCAGCAGCTACCAGACAGGGCTCGGAGAGACCCAGTACTTC
clone size: many; CDR3 length: 13; V gene: TRBV6-1; D gene: TRBD1; J gene: TRBJ2-1; CDR3 protein: CASRWGQYNEQFF; CDR3 DNA: TGTGCCAGCAGGTGGGGACAGTACAATGAGCAGTTCTTC
clone size: few; CDR3 length: 18; V gene: TRBV21-1; D gene: NA; J gene: TRBJ1-1; CDR3 protein: CASSKVDRGDEMNTEAFF; CDR3 DNA: TGTGCCAGCAGCAAAGTCGACAGGGGGGATGAGATGAACACTGAAGCTTTCTTT
clone size: few; CDR3 length: 17; V gene: TRBV18; D gene: NA; J gene: TRBJ2-7; CDR3 protein: CASSPPLVGDNSYEQYF; CDR3 DNA: TGTGCCAGCTCACCACCCTTGGTAGGGGACAACTCCTACGAGCAGTACTTC
clone size: few; CDR3 length: 19; V gene: TRBV20-1; D gene: TRBD2; J gene: TRBJ2-3; CDR3 protein: CSAPAGLAGGAPLTDTQYF; CDR3 DNA: TGCAGTGCGCCGGCGGGACTAGCGGGAGGGGCCCCCCTCACAGATACGCAGTATTTT
clone size: NA; CDR3 length: 16; V gene: TRBV5-1; D gene: TRBD1; J gene: TRBJ1-2; CDR3 protein: CASSPGQGSRGGGYTF; CDR3 DNA: TGCGCCAGCAGCCCCGGACAGGGAAGCAGGGGAGGCGGCTACACCTTC
clone size: few; CDR3 length: 11; V gene: TRBV5-1; D gene: NA; J gene: TRBJ2-1; CDR3 protein: CASSFDHEQFF; CDR3 DNA: TGCGCCAGCAGCTTCGACCATGAGCAGTTCTTC
clone size: NA; CDR3 length: 13; V gene: TRBV9; D gene: NA; J gene: TRBJ2-3; CDR3 protein: CASGEGTTDTQYF; CDR3 DNA: TGTGCCAGCGGCGAGGGGACCACAGATACGCAGTATTTT
clone size: many; CDR3 length: 15; V gene: TRBV12-3/TRBV12-4; D gene: TRBD1; J gene: TRBJ1-5; CDR3 protein: CASSFVQGVTQPQHF; CDR3 DNA: TGTGCCAGCAGTTTTGTTCAGGGGGTGACTCAGCCCCAGCATTTT
clone size: NA; CDR3 length: 14; V gene: TRBV25-1; D gene: NA; J gene: TRBJ2-1; CDR3 protein: CASSSGSGNNEQFF; CDR3 DNA: TGTGCCAGCAGTTCTGGGTCTGGAAACAATGAGCAGTTCTTC
clone size: NA; CDR3 length: 14; V gene: TRBV12-3/TRBV12-4; D gene: TRBD1; J gene: TRBJ1-2; CDR3 protein: CASSPSMTGEGYTF; CDR3 DNA: TGTGCCAGCAGTCCTTCGATGACAGGGGAGGGCTACACCTTC
clone size: NA; CDR3 length: 14; V gene: TRBV20-1; D gene: TRBD2; J gene: TRBJ2-3; CDR3 protein: CRVWGSGARDTQYF; CDR3 DNA: TGCAGGGTATGGGGGAGCGGGGCAAGAGATACGCAGTATTTT
clone size: few; CDR3 length: 12; V gene: TRBV10-3; D gene: TRBD1; J gene: TRBJ2-7; CDR3 protein: CAISGGGDEQYF; CDR3 DNA: TGTGCCATCAGTGGAGGGGGCGACGAGCAGTACTTC
clone size: NA; CDR3 length: 14; V gene: TRBV4-1; D gene: NA; J gene: TRBJ2-5; CDR3 protein: CASSQDRGLETQYF; CDR3 DNA: TGCGCCAGCAGCCAAGATCGGGGATTAGAGACCCAGTACTTC
clone size: NA; CDR3 length: 16; V gene: TRBV7-2; D gene: TRBD1; J gene: TRBJ2-1; CDR3 protein: CASSDWDSNAYNEQFF; CDR3 DNA: TGTGCCAGCAGCGATTGGGACAGTAATGCCTACAATGAGCAGTTCTTC
clone size: NA; CDR3 length: 11; V gene: TRBV29-1; D gene: NA; J gene: TRBJ2-1; CDR3 protein: CSVEGVNEQFF; CDR3 DNA: TGCAGCGTTGAAGGGGTCAATGAGCAGTTCTTC
clone size: few; CDR3 length: 13; V gene: TRBV7-3; D gene: NA; J gene: TRBJ1-2; CDR3 protein: CASSFVANYGYTF; CDR3 DNA: TGTGCCAGCAGCTTCGTAGCGAACTATGGCTACACCTTC
clone size: NA; CDR3 length: 12; V gene: TRBV13; D gene: NA; J gene: TRBJ1-5; CDR3 protein: CASSLGGQSQHF; CDR3 DNA: TGTGCCAGCAGCTTAGGGGGCCAGTCCCAGCATTTT
clone size: few; CDR3 length: 17; V gene: TRBV2; D gene: NA; J gene: TRBJ1-1; CDR3 protein: CASSESLRGRWNTEAFF; CDR3 DNA: TGTGCCAGCAGTGAATCCCTCCGCGGACGGTGGAACACTGAAGCTTTCTTT
clone size: NA; CDR3 length: 14; V gene: TRBV5-1; D gene: TRBD1; J gene: TRBJ2-5; CDR3 protein: CASSLEPRGETQYF; CDR3 DNA: TGCGCCAGCAGCTTGGAGCCCAGGGGGGAGACCCAGTACTTC
clone size: NA; CDR3 length: 13; V gene: TRBV5-1; D gene: NA; J gene: TRBJ2-1; CDR3 protein: CASSLGQSGEQFF; CDR3 DNA: TGCGCCAGCAGCTTGGGACAGTCGGGAGAGCAGTTCTTC
clone size: NA; CDR3 length: 13; V gene: TRBV5-5; D gene: NA; J gene: TRBJ1-1; CDR3 protein: CASSWGGRTEAFF; CDR3 DNA: TGTGCCAGCAGCTGGGGGGGGCGTACTGAAGCTTTCTTT
clone size: NA; CDR3 length: 14; V gene: TRBV7-7; D gene: NA; J gene: TRBJ2-5; CDR3 protein: CASSLESGPRTQYF; CDR3 DNA: TGTGCCAGCAGCTTAGAATCGGGCCCTAGGACCCAGTACTTC
clone size: NA; CDR3 length: 14; V gene: TRBV4-3; D gene: NA; J gene: TRBJ2-7; CDR3 protein: CASSQTTGVWEQYF; CDR3 DNA: TGCGCCAGCAGCCAAACGACGGGGGTATGGGAGCAGTACTTC
clone size: NA; CDR3 length: 15; V gene: TRBV4-3; D gene: NA; J gene: TRBJ1-1; CDR3 protein: CASSQDRWEAGDILF; CDR3 DNA: TGCGCCAGCAGCCAAGATCGATGGGAGGCAGGGGATATTCTCTTT
clone size: few; CDR3 length: 15; V gene: TRBV11-2; D gene: NA; J gene: TRBJ1-5; CDR3 protein: CASSLDPGPNQPQHF; CDR3 DNA: TGTGCCAGCAGCTTGGACCCCGGCCCCAATCAGCCCCAGCATTTT
clone size: NA; CDR3 length: 13; V gene: TRBV3-1; D gene: TRBD1; J gene: TRBJ1-1; CDR3 protein: CASSQQDRGKAFF; CDR3 DNA: TGTGCCAGCAGCCAACAGGACAGGGGAAAAGCTTTCTTT
clone size: NA; CDR3 length: 13; V gene: TRBV7-2; D gene: TRBD1; J gene: TRBJ1-1; CDR3 protein: CASSTTGTTEAFF; CDR3 DNA: TGTGCCAGCAGCACGACAGGGACCACTGAAGCTTTCTTT